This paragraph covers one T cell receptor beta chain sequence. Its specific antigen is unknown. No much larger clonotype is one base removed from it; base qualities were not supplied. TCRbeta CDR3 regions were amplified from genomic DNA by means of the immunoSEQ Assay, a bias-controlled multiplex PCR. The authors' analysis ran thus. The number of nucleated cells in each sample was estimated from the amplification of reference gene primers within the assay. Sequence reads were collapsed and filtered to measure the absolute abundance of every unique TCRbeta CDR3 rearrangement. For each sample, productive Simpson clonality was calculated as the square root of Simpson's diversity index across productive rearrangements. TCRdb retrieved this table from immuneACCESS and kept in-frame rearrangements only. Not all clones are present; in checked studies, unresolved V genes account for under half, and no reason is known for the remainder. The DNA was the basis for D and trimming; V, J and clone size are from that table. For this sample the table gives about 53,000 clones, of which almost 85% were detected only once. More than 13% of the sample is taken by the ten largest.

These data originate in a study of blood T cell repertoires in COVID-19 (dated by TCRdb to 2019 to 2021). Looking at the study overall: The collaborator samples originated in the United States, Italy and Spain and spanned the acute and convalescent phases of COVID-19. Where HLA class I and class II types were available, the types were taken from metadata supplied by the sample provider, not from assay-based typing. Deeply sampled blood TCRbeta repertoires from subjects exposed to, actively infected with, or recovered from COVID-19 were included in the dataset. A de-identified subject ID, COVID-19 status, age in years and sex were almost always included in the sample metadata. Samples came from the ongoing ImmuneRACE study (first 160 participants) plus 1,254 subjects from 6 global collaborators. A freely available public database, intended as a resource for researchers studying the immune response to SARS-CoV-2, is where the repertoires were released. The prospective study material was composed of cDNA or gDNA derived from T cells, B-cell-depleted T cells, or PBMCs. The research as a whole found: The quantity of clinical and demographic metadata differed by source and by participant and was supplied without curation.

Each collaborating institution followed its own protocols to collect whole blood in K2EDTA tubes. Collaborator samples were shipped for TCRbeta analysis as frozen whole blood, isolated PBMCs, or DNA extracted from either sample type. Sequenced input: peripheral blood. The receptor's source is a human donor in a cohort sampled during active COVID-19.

The bases are TGTGCCAGCAGTGAGACGGGACAAGCCGGCTACACCTTC. This yields the protein CASSETGQAGYTF. Recombination joined TRBV6-4 with TRBJ1-2, with TRBD1 as a weak D call on 6 bases. Trimming takes 3 bases from V and 8 bases from J, and the germline ends sit 13 bases apart. According to the germline V gene, CDR1 reads MRHNA and CDR2 reads SNTAGT. Including the terminal cysteine and phenylalanine, the CDR3 comprises 13 residues. The retained sequence is limited to the CDR3, 39 bases, with the frame set at the first base.